The 27 T cell receptor beta chains reported below all come from one sample, sequenced in a study of cytomegalovirus exposure and HLA in healthy donors. The PCR had 60 Vbeta and 13 Jbeta primers. Repertoires were generated with immunoSEQ multiplex PCR, while TCRdb's copy carries only in-frame clones and drops some. The sample contains about 120,000 clones, 70% to 75% of which appear only once. The sample comprised PBMCs. The receptors originated from a woman younger than 30 in good health and CMV-seronegative.

This chain joins TRBV5-6 and TRBJ1-2, with D perhaps matching TRBD1 (5 bases). The CDR3 has 15 residues. The V and J ends lost 0 bases and 8 bases respectively, with 17 bases between them. Germline V gene lookup returns CDR1 SGHDT and CDR2 YYEEEE. The CDR3 DNA sequence: TGTGCCAGCAGCTTGGAAGCCGGGGGGGTGGGCGGCTACACCTTC. Residues: CASSLEAGGVGGYTF.

This clone was seen once. This chain links TRBV28 with TRBJ1-1, with D possibly being TRBD1 (6 bases). CDR1 is MDHEN, CDR2 SYDVKM, per germline. Trimming removed 3 bases at V and 4 bases at J, with 18 bases between. The CDR3 length is 16 residues. The CDR3 DNA reads as TGTGCCAGCAGTTTGTTGACAGGATTCGTGAGCACTGAAGCTTTCTTT. Amino acid sequence: CASSLLTGFVSTEAFF.

CDR3: CASSLGGAYEQFF. Written as DNA, the CDR3 is TGTGCCAGCAGCTTGGGGGGGGCTTATGAGCAGTTCTTC. The V call is TRBV7-3, the J call TRBJ2-1; TRBD2 is a possible D gene (7 bases). The CDR3 runs to 13 residues. Trimming stripped 3 bases from V and 8 bases from J, with 11 bases between. Germline lookup yields CDR1 SGHTA and CDR2 FQGTGA.

Written as DNA, the CDR3 is TGCGCCAGCAGCGTCGACAGGGGGCGGGATGAGCAGTTCTTC. Translation: CASSVDRGRDEQFF. The rearrangement joins TRBV5-1 to TRBJ2-1; 10 nucleotides agree with TRBD1. Germline-derived CDR1 and CDR2 are SGHRS and YFSETQ. With V trimmed by 4 bases and J by 8 bases, 6 bases remained unmatched. The CDR3 totals 14 residues.

This chain links TRBV6-5 with TRBJ1-1; a possible D gene is TRBD1 (6 bases). This CDR3 has 14 amino acids. The V gene lost 6 bases and the J gene lost 0 bases, with 11 bases spanning the gap. The V gene's germline CDR1 is MNHEY and CDR2 SVGAGI. CDR3 protein: CASSIRGVNTEAFF. CDR3 coding DNA: TGTGCCAGCAGCATCAGGGGAGTGAACACTGAAGCTTTCTTT.

J is TRBJ1-1 and V is TRBV5-1, with unresolved D. CDR1 is SGHRS and CDR2 is YFSETQ in the germline V gene. Deletions cut 1 base from V and 6 bases from J, with 10 bases between. The CDR3 runs 13 residues. Here the CDR3 DNA reads TGCGCCAGCAGCTTGCAGGCCGGGGCTGAAGCTTTCTTT. Its translation is CASSLQAGAEAFF. Full variable domain (rest looked up from reference TRBV5-1 and TRBJ1-1): KAGVTQTPRYLIKTRGQQVTLSCSPISGHRSVSWYQQTPGQGLQFLFEYFSETQRNKGNFPGRFSGRQFSNSRSEMNVSTLELGDSALYLCASSLQAGAEAFFGQGTRLTVV.

This clone was counted only a few times. The chain employs TRBV28 and TRBJ2-4, with 7 bases identical to TRBD1. The V segment lost 7 bases and the J segment 7 bases; nucleotides outside the gene matches: 7. Germline CDR1 is MDHEN and CDR2 is SYDVKM. This CDR3 has 13 residues. DNA of the CDR3: TGTGCCAGCACCGCGGCAGGGGGTAACATTCAGTACTTC. This codes for CASTAAGGNIQYF.

V is TRBV7-3 and J is TRBJ2-7; TRBD2 matches 7 bases. The germline V gene encodes CDR1 SGHTA and CDR2 FQGTGA. The length of the CDR3 is 15 residues. J was trimmed by 0 bases and V by 1 base; bases with no gene match: 3. The CDR3 nucleotides read TGTGCCAGCAGCTTAAGGGCGGGGGACTCCTACGAGCAGTACTTC. Encoded protein: CASSLRAGDSYEQYF.

This chain links TRBV11-2 with TRBJ2-7, with unresolved D. The CDR3 is made up of 13 amino acids. The V gene's germline CDR1 is SGHAT and CDR2 FQNNGV. V lost 3 bases and J 4 bases, leaving 10 bases between the germline ends. CDR3 amino acids: CASSLNERYEQYF. Written as DNA, the CDR3 is TGTGCCAGCAGCTTGAATGAGCGTTACGAGCAGTACTTC.

There are a few counts of this clone. The chain joins TRBV4-2 to TRBJ2-7; 13 positions match TRBD2. V trimming: 5 bases; J trimming: 5 bases; junction bases outside the gene matches: 3. The germline V gene has CDR1 LGHNA and CDR2 YNFKEQ. CDR3 size: 14 residues. The CDR3, as DNA: TGTGCCAGCAGCTCCGGACTAGCGGGGGACGAGCAGTACTTC. It is translated as CASSSGLAGDEQYF.

The chain links TRBV18 to TRBJ2-7, with TRBD1 matching over 10 bases. V lost 6 bases to trimming and J lost 5 bases; unmatched junction nucleotides: 13. CDR3 length equals 16 residues. The germline CDR1 and CDR2 sequences are KGHSH and LQKENI. This CDR3 reads CASSRSTGTGVDEQYF. The CDR3 DNA is TGTGCCAGCTCCCGATCGACCGGGACAGGGGTCGACGAGCAGTACTTC.

The chain is built from TRBV4-2 and TRBJ1-1, with 9 nucleotides matching TRBD1. The CDR3 has 16 residues. The V gene's germline CDR1 is LGHNA and CDR2 YNFKEQ. V lost 3 bases to trimming and J lost 1 base; unmatched junction nucleotides: 6. Here the CDR3 reads CASSHGTGLENTEAFF. Here the CDR3 DNA reads TGTGCCAGCAGCCACGGGACAGGGTTAGAGAACACTGAAGCTTTCTTT.

This chain joins TRBV6-1 and TRBJ2-3; 11 bases line up with TRBD2. CDR1 and CDR2 (germline): MNHNS, SASEGT. CDR3 length equals 14 residues. Germline trimming cut 4 bases from V and 9 bases from J; bases unmatched to any gene: 6. As DNA, the CDR3 is TGTGCCAGCAGTGTTAGCGGGGGGGCGGGGACGCAGTATTTT. It specifies CASSVSGGAGTQYF.

This clone was seen a single time. This chain connects TRBV6-5 to TRBJ1-5; 9 bases line up with TRBD1. This CDR3 spans 14 amino acids. V was pared by 6 bases and J by 6 bases, with 6 bases of the junction left unmatched. Germline CDR1 is MNHEY and CDR2 is SVGAGI. The CDR3 DNA reads TGTGCCAGCAGGATTACAGGGGGCGGTCAGCCCCAGCATTTT. Translated: CASRITGGGQPQHF.

In its sample, this clone was seen a few times. V usage is TRBV6-4 and J usage is TRBJ2-3; D is uncertain. There are 14 residues in the CDR3. V lost 2 bases to trimming and J lost 0 bases, with 6 bases between them. In germline, CDR1 is MRHNA, CDR2 SNTAGT. CDR3 DNA: TGTGCCAGCAGTGACGAGGCTAGCACAGATACGCAGTATTTT. Its translation is CASSDEASTDTQYF.

The chain recombines TRBV6-1 with TRBJ1-2, with 7 nucleotides matching TRBD1. The V segment lost 7 bases and the J segment 3 bases; nucleotides outside the gene matches: 2. The CDR3 loop spans 12 amino acids. The germline gives CDR1 MNHNS, CDR2 SASEGT. The CDR3 sequence is CASTRGYYGYTF. The CDR3 bases are TGTGCCAGCACCAGGGGGTACTATGGCTACACCTTC.

This chain links TRBV6-1 with TRBJ2-2; 8 bases align to TRBD1. Germline V gene lookup returns CDR1 MNHNS and CDR2 SASEGT. With 6 bases clipped from V and 4 bases from J, the junction kept 7 bases outside the gene matches. The CDR3 extends over 15 amino acids. CDR3 sequence reads: CASSDGTGFTGELFF. CDR3 nucleotide sequence: TGTGCCAGCAGCGACGGGACAGGATTCACCGGGGAGCTGTTTTTT.

This chain uses TRBV28 with TRBJ1-1; 10 bases are shared with TRBD1. The germline V gene encodes CDR1 MDHEN and CDR2 SYDVKM. The ends lost 5 bases at V and 4 bases at J; junction bases unmatched: 7. The CDR3 covers 15 residues. This CDR3 is CASSLRTGGGTEAFF. CDR3 nucleotides: TGTGCCAGCAGTCTCCGGACAGGGGGAGGCACTGAAGCTTTCTTT.

This clone was recorded once. This sequence joins TRBV30 and TRBJ2-3, with 8 positions matching TRBD2. CDR1 and CDR2 from the germline V gene are GTSNPN and SVGIG (reference sequence). CDR3 length equals 14 residues. Germline trimming cut 4 bases from V and 2 bases from J; bases unmatched to any gene: 5. The CDR3 sequence is CAWIHGGDTDTQYF. The CDR3 DNA reads TGTGCCTGGATTCACGGGGGGGACACAGATACGCAGTATTTT.

This clone was observed a few times. The J gene is TRBJ1-2, the V gene TRBV7-9, with TRBD1 matching 12 bases. The CDR3 is 16 residues long. Unmatched junction bases numbered 7, after V lost 1 base and J lost 7 bases. CDR1 is SEHNR and CDR2 is FQNEAQ in the germline V gene (reference sequence). In nucleotides, the CDR3 is TGTGCCAGCAGCTTAGGCCGGGACAGGGGGCTGGTTGGCTACACCTTC. Protein sequence: CASSLGRDRGLVGYTF.

The rearrangement links TRBV21-1 to TRBJ1-2. TRBV21-1 is designated a pseudogene. The CDR3 totals 13 residues. CDR3 DNA: TGTGCCAGCAGCAAACGGGGTGGGTATGGCTACACCTTC. Protein: CASSKRGGYGYTF.

The chain combines TRBV28 with TRBJ1-2; 8 bases agree with TRBD1. V lost 7 bases to trimming and J lost 4 bases; unmatched junction nucleotides: 8. Germline loops: CDR1 MDHEN, CDR2 SYDVKM. This CDR3 has 14 residues. CDR3 region: CASTPDRVLYGYTF. DNA for the CDR3: TGTGCCAGCACCCCGGACAGGGTCCTCTATGGCTACACCTTC.

This chain uses TRBV2 with TRBJ1-5; 7 nucleotides line up with TRBD1. The length of the CDR3 is 15 residues. Germline values: CDR1 SNHLY, CDR2 FYNNEI. V shed 6 bases, J shed 4 bases, and the junction held 9 bases outside the gene matches. The CDR3 here is CASSPRDSLNQPQHF. CDR3 nucleotides: TGTGCCAGCAGCCCCCGGGACAGCCTTAATCAGCCCCAGCATTTT. Using reference TRBV2 and TRBJ1-5 for the parts outside the CDR3, the full variable domain is EPEVTQTPSHQVTQMGQEVILRCVPISNHLYFYWYRQILGQKVEFLVSFYNNEISEKSEIFDDQFSVERPDGSNFTLKIRSTKLEDSAMYFCASSPRDSLNQPQHFGDGTRLSIL.

The chain links TRBV30 to TRBJ2-2; the D gene is possibly TRBD2 (7 bases). CDR1 and CDR2 (germline): GTSNPN, SVGIG (reference sequence). The CDR3 consists of 15 residues. V gave up 3 bases and J gave up 7 bases, with 18 bases separating them. The CDR3 loop is CAWSRGANGGGELFF. The CDR3 DNA follows: TGTGCCTGGAGCCGGGGGGCTAACGGTGGCGGGGAGCTGTTTTTT.

The chain is built from TRBV19 and TRBJ1-1, with a weak D call TRBD1 (6 bases). Trimming pared 7 bases from V and 1 base from J, leaving 16 bases between. The V gene's germline CDR1 is LNHDA and CDR2 SQIVND (reference sequence). The CDR3 is made up of 15 amino acids. The CDR3 DNA reads as TGTGCCAGTAAGGTACAGGGCACCCCGAACACTGAAGCTTTCTTT. It translates to CASKVQGTPNTEAFF. Full variable domain (rest looked up from reference TRBV19 and TRBJ1-1): DGGITQSPKYLFRKEGQNVTLSCEQNLNHDAMYWYRQDPGQGLRLIYYSQIVNDFQKGDIAEGYSVSREKKESFPLTVTSAQKNPTAFYLCASKVQGTPNTEAFFGQGTRLTVV.

The chain recombines TRBV7-9 with TRBJ2-7; no firm D call. The CDR3 is 14 amino acids. Germline assignment: CDR1 SEHNR and CDR2 FQNEAQ (reference sequence). The V end was cut by 2 bases, the J end by 0 bases, with 8 bases between. The CDR3 loop is CASSLQIDSYEQYF. The CDR3 DNA reads TGTGCCAGCAGCTTACAAATAGACTCCTACGAGCAGTACTTC.

The chain uses TRBV6-5 and TRBJ1-6; D is unresolved. The CDR3 is made up of 15 amino acids. V lost 6 bases and J lost 5, with 14 bases in between. Germline V CDR1 and CDR2: MNHEY, SVGAGI. CDR3 amino acids: CASRIYGQDNSPLHF. In DNA, the CDR3 is TGTGCCAGCAGAATTTATGGGCAGGATAATTCACCCCTCCACTTT.